This record covers a single TCR beta chain. Its antigen is not known. This specimen comes from a study of cytomegalovirus exposure and HLA in healthy donors. Overall study findings and caveats: In a later analysis, V- and J-gene trimming of beta chains associated with a DCLRE1C missense variant, replicated independently.

This CDR3 region has 14 residues. V dropped 0 bases and J dropped 4 bases, with 10 bases sitting between them. Germline-derived CDR1 and CDR2 are SGHDN and FVKESK. PCR primers comprised 60 Vbeta and 13 Jbeta primers. The repertoire was sequenced with immunoSEQ multiplex PCR; TCRdb's copy has only in-frame clones and lacks some. The table includes about 240,000 clones, 75% to 85% detected once. J is TRBJ2-7 and V is TRBV14; D may be TRBD1 (5 bases). The sample comprised PBMCs. The sequence came from a woman aged 55-70 years in good health and CMV-seropositive. This CDR3 reads CASSQERDRYEQYF. As DNA, the CDR3 is TGTGCCAGCAGCCAAGAACGAGACAGATACGAGCAGTACTTC. Complete variable domain (other parts from reference TRBV14 and TRBJ2-7): EAGVTQFPSHSVIEKGQTVTLRCDPISGHDNLYWYRRVMGKEIKFLLHFVKESKQDESGMPNNRFLAERTGGTYSTLKVQPAELEDSGVYFCASSQERDRYEQYFGPGTRLTVT.